This T cell receptor (beta chain) was recovered during a study of T cell responses to AZD1222 COVID-19 vaccine. Assay used: immunoSEQ multiplex PCR; TCRdb lists only in-frame clones, some missing. The sample has about 140,000 clones; approximately 89% are singletons. Researchers grouped second doses given at about 4 or about 12 weeks into one pool. The clonotype was recovered from an adult who received the AZD1222 COVID-19 vaccine. This material consisted of peripheral blood, taken 28 days after the second AZD1222 dose.

CDR3 nucleotides: TGCGCCAGCAGCCTGGGGACAGATAGCAATCAGCCCCAGCATTTT. It specifies CASSLGTDSNQPQHF. The V call is TRBV4-1, the J call TRBJ1-5; 7 bases fit TRBD1. The V gene's germline CDR1 is MGHRA and CDR2 YSYEKL. CDR3 length: 15 residues. Germline trimming cut 4 bases from V and 0 bases from J; bases unmatched to any gene: 3.